Each of the 29 T cell receptor beta chains below was sequenced from the same sample in a study of blood T cell repertoires in COVID-19. Generated by immunoSEQ multiplex PCR, the TCRdb table keeps only in-frame clones and is missing some. The data show some 180,000 clones, 70% to 90% seen once. The sample comprised peripheral blood. These receptors were obtained from a man aged 50-60 years with COVID-19, enrolled during active disease.

This clone came up once. V is TRBV7-9 and J is TRBJ1-2, with 10 bases matching TRBD1. CDR1 and CDR2 from the germline V gene are SEHNR and FQNEAQ (reference sequence). V lost 3 bases, J lost 7 bases, and 2 bases stayed unmatched. This CDR3 contains 13 residues. DNA of the CDR3: TGTGCCAGCAGCTTTGGGGACAGGGGTGGCTACACCTTC. Amino acid sequence: CASSFGDRGGYTF.

The chain uses TRBV5-4 and TRBJ2-3; TRBD2 matches 9 bases. The trim removed 0 bases at V and 2 bases at J, leaving 4 bases unmatched. This CDR3 has 16 amino acids. Germline assignment: CDR1 SGHNT and CDR2 YYREEE (reference sequence). The CDR3 DNA follows: TGTGCCAGCAGCTTGGGGCCTAGCGGGGACACAGATACGCAGTATTTT. The encoded protein is CASSLGPSGDTDTQYF. Full variable domain (outside the CDR3, taken from reference TRBV5-4 and TRBJ2-3): ETGVTQSPTHLIKTRGQQVTLRCSSQSGHNTVSWYQQALGQGPQFIFQYYREEENGRGNFPPRFSGLQFPNYSSELNVNALELDDSALYLCASSLGPSGDTDTQYFGPGTRLTVL.

The V call is TRBV6-5, the J call TRBJ1-1; D call uncertain. Germline V gene sequence: CDR1 MNHEY, CDR2 SVGAGI. The length of the CDR3 is 14 residues. V was pared by 6 bases and J by 1 base, with 12 bases between. The CDR3 DNA sequence: TGTGCCAGCAGGCCTTTCCGGTGGAACACTGAAGCTTTCTTT. This sequence encodes CASRPFRWNTEAFF.

The V and J genes are TRBV28 and TRBJ1-5; 10 nucleotides agree with TRBD1. Germline values: CDR1 MDHEN, CDR2 SYDVKM. Trimming took 7 bases from V and 2 from J; bases not matched to a gene: 8. This CDR3 comprises 16 residues. Here the CDR3 reads CASIEDRGPGNQPQHF. The DNA of the CDR3 is TGTGCCAGCATTGAAGACAGGGGGCCGGGCAATCAGCCCCAGCATTTT. Based on the CDR3 plus reference TRBV28 and TRBJ1-5, the full variable domain is DVKVTQSSRYLVKRTGEKVFLECVQDMDHENMFWYRQDPGLGLRLIYFSYDVKMKEKGDIPEGYSVSREKKERFSLILESASTNQTSMYLCASIEDRGPGNQPQHFGDGTRLSIL.

This rearrangement joins TRBV9 to TRBJ1-5; D unresolved. The V gene's germline CDR1 is SGDLS and CDR2 YYNGEE. The CDR3 runs 13 residues. V was shortened by 0 bases and J by 4 bases, with 5 bases between the two germline ends. DNA of the CDR3: TGTGCCAGCAGCGTAGCAGATAATCAGCCCCAGCATTTT. Translation gives CASSVADNQPQHF. The full variable domain, with the rest looked up from reference TRBV9 and TRBJ1-5, is DSGVTQTPKHLITATGQRVTLRCSPRSGDLSVYWYQQSLDQGLQFLIQYYNGEERAKGNILERFSAQQFPDLHSELNLSSLELGDSALYFCASSVADNQPQHFGDGTRLSIL.

The genes are TRBV3-1 (or the pseudogene TRBV3-2) and TRBJ2-1; 7 bases agree with TRBD2. In germline, CDR1 is LGHDT, CDR2 YNNKEL (reference sequence). The ends lost 0 bases at V and 11 bases at J; junction bases unmatched: 10. The CDR3 consists of 15 residues. As DNA, the CDR3 is TGTGCCAGCAGCCAAGATCTTATAATTGGGACTAAGCAGTTCTTC. Translation gives CASSQDLIIGTKQFF.

The chain carries TRBV6-5 and TRBJ1-2, with D possibly matching TRBD1 (5 bases). Germline values: CDR1 MNHEY, CDR2 SVGAGI. The CDR3 has 14 residues. V dropped 5 bases and J dropped 8 bases, with 18 bases sitting between them. The CDR3 region is CASSSRGGVQGYTF. Here the CDR3 DNA reads TGTGCCAGCAGTAGTCGTGGAGGGGTTCAAGGCTACACCTTC.

The rearrangement joins TRBV19 to TRBJ2-1; D is perhaps TRBD2 (5 bases). Germline CDR1 LNHDA, CDR2 SQIVND (reference sequence). The CDR3 is made up of 12 amino acids. V shed 1 base and J shed 7 bases, with 5 bases lying between them. CDR3 DNA: TGTGCCAGTAGTATAGGAGGGAATGAGCAGTTCTTC. Protein: CASSIGGNEQFF.

The rearrangement links TRBV19 to TRBJ2-3, with 7 bases identical to TRBD1. The CDR3 loop spans 13 amino acids. Germline loops: CDR1 LNHDA, CDR2 SQIVND (reference sequence). The ends lost 2 bases at V and 11 bases at J; junction bases unmatched: 7. For the CDR3, the DNA is TGTGCCAGTAGTATATCCGGGACAGAAAAGCAGTATTTT. It encodes CASSISGTEKQYF.

This chain uses TRBV2 with TRBJ1-6; no definite D call. Germline V gene sequence: CDR1 SNHLY, CDR2 FYNNEI. The ends were cut back, 5 bases at V and 5 bases at J, with 4 bases in the middle. CDR3 length: 12 residues. The CDR3 reads CASSSDNSPLHF. The CDR3 region has the DNA TGTGCCAGCAGTTCAGATAATTCACCCCTCCACTTT.

This clone has just a few counts. The rearrangement links TRBV12-5 to TRBJ1-2, with D unresolved. The CDR3 is 14 residues long. Germline lookup yields CDR1 LGHNT and CDR2 FRNRAP. V was clipped by 1 base and J by 6 bases, with 12 bases between them. The CDR3 nucleotides read TGTGCTAGTGGTTTGGGGGGAGTCGTTAATGGCTACACCTTC. It is translated as CASGLGGVVNGYTF.

The chain carries TRBV3-1 (or the pseudogene TRBV3-2) and TRBJ2-1; 12 bases match TRBD2. This CDR3 comprises 16 residues. The germline gives CDR1 LGHDT, CDR2 YNNKEL (reference sequence). J was trimmed by 8 bases and V by 3 bases; bases with no gene match: 8. The DNA for the CDR3 is TGTGCCAGCAGCCACCGCCGACTAGCGGGAGTGGATGAGCAGTTCTTC. It specifies CASSHRRLAGVDEQFF.

This clone was seen once. V gene TRBV20-1 combines with J gene TRBJ2-1; D remains unclear. The CDR3 spans 11 residues. Per germline, CDR1 DFQATT and CDR2 SNEGSKA (reference sequence). Trimming left V 2 bases short and J 9 bases short, with 8 bases between. The CDR3 DNA is TGCAGTGCTAGACTTATTCTTGAGCAGTTCTTC. This gives the protein CSARLILEQFF.

The CDR3 region has the DNA TGTGCCAGCAGGAGGACGGGAAGCTCCTACAATGAGCAGTTCTTC. It codes for CASRRTGSSYNEQFF. V is TRBV6-6 and J is TRBJ2-1; perhaps TRBD2 as D (5 bases). In germline, CDR1 is MNHNY, CDR2 SVGAGI (reference sequence). The CDR3 has 15 amino acids. Trimming removed 6 bases at V and 0 bases at J, with 12 bases between.

The V and J genes are TRBV27 and TRBJ2-3, with 13 bases matching TRBD2. Germline trimming cut 6 bases from V and 2 bases from J; bases unmatched to any gene: 11. The V gene's germline CDR1 is MNHEY and CDR2 SMNVEV (reference sequence). This CDR3 contains 18 residues. CDR3 residues: CASRPGLAGRPSTDTQYF. The CDR3 nucleotides read TGTGCCAGCAGACCGGGACTAGCGGGGCGCCCCTCCACAGATACGCAGTATTTT.

This chain links TRBV5-1 with TRBJ1-1, with D maybe TRBD1 (5 bases). V dropped 1 base and J dropped 2 bases, with 9 bases sitting between them. The CDR3 length is 14 residues. Per the germline V gene, CDR1 is SGHRS and CDR2 is YFSETQ. This CDR3 is CASSLPTGNTEAFF. CDR3 coding DNA: TGCGCCAGCAGCTTGCCCACAGGTAACACTGAAGCTTTCTTT.

This CDR3 reads CASSLANRDQPQHF. The CDR3 coding sequence is TGCGCCAGCAGCTTGGCCAACAGGGATCAGCCCCAGCATTTT. J is TRBJ1-5 and V is TRBV5-1; perhaps TRBD1 as D (6 bases). V lost 0 bases and J 5 bases, leaving 9 bases between the germline ends. Germline CDR1 reads SGHRS; CDR2 reads YFSETQ. CDR3 length: 14 amino acids.

The genes are TRBV5-5 and TRBJ1-4; D call uncertain. CDR1 SGHKS and CDR2 YYEKEE come from the germline V gene (reference sequence). Trimming pared 2 bases from V and 1 base from J, leaving 9 bases between. The CDR3 covers 15 residues. As DNA, the CDR3 is TGTGCCAGCAGCTTCCCTACGGGAACTAATGAAAAACTGTTTTTT. Translating gives CASSFPTGTNEKLFF.

On this clone itself: One junction end disagrees with the germline gene, perhaps due to a read error. This chain links TRBV9 with TRBJ2-5; the match to TRBD1 covers 9 bases. CDR1 and CDR2 (germline): SGDLS, YYNGEE. This CDR3 comprises 15 residues. CDR3 in DNA: TGTGCCAGCAGCGTAGCCGGGACAGGGTCAGAGATCCAGTACTTC. The encoded protein is CASSVAGTGSEIQYF.

Written as DNA, the CDR3 is TGCAGCGTTGGCTTTACAGGGGCCGGGGAGCTGTTTTTT. This gives the protein CSVGFTGAGELFF. This chain joins TRBV29-1 and TRBJ2-2, with 7 bases lining up with TRBD1. In germline, CDR1 is SQVTM, CDR2 ANQGSEA. V was pared by 4 bases and J by 6 bases, with 5 bases of the junction left unmatched. The length of the CDR3 is 13 residues.

The rearrangement links TRBV14 to TRBJ2-2; D uncertain. Trimming pared 2 bases from V and 0 bases from J, leaving 28 bases between. This CDR3 is 22 amino acids long. The V gene's germline CDR1 is SGHDN and CDR2 FVKESK. The DNA of the CDR3 is TGTGCCAGCAGCCAATCTTCGTCAGCGTCGGTCAAGGCCATCACGAACACCGGGGAGCTGTTTTTT. Its protein is CASSQSSSASVKAITNTGELFF.

V and J are TRBV3-1 (or the pseudogene TRBV3-2) and TRBJ2-1, with 7 bases matching TRBD2. Unmatched junction bases numbered 2, after V lost 0 bases and J lost 0 bases. This CDR3 spans 16 amino acids. CDR1 and CDR2 from the germline V gene are LGHDT and YNNKEL (reference sequence). CDR3 loop: CASSQEAGFSYNEQFF. As DNA, the CDR3 is TGTGCCAGCAGCCAAGAAGCGGGGTTCTCCTACAATGAGCAGTTCTTC.

The gene calls are TRBV12-5 and TRBJ2-2, with 10 bases fitting TRBD1. The ends lost 5 bases at V and 6 bases at J; junction bases unmatched: 3. Germline V gene lookup returns CDR1 LGHNT and CDR2 FRNRAP. The CDR3 contains 14 residues. The CDR3 sequence: CASGPGQGAGELFF. CDR3 nucleotide sequence: TGTGCTAGTGGTCCCGGACAGGGGGCCGGGGAGCTGTTTTTT.

The V and J genes are TRBV28 and TRBJ1-5, with 7 nucleotides matching TRBD1. V lost 5 bases to trimming and J lost 4 bases; unmatched junction nucleotides: 5. Germline CDR1 and CDR2: MDHEN and SYDVKM. The CDR3 runs to 14 residues. The CDR3 region has the DNA TGTGCCAGCAGTGTCCAACAGGGGAATCAGCCCCAGCATTTT. This sequence encodes CASSVQQGNQPQHF.

A single count supports this clone. V gene TRBV5-5 combines with J gene TRBJ2-5; TRBD1 aligns across 7 bases. Germline V CDR1 and CDR2: SGHKS, YYEKEE (reference sequence). The CDR3 loop spans 13 amino acids. V lost 4 bases and J lost 5; bases outside the gene matches: 5. In nucleotides, the CDR3 is TGTGCCAGCAGCCGGGACAGCCCGGAGACCCAGTACTTC. It specifies CASSRDSPETQYF.

Worth noting for this clone: Other DNA sequences within the sample encode an identical CDR3. The rearrangement uses TRBV29-1 and TRBJ2-7; 8 bases map to TRBD1. CDR1 is SQVTM and CDR2 is ANQGSEA in the germline V gene. V lost 4 bases, J lost 2 bases, and 1 base stayed unmatched. This CDR3 has 12 residues. This CDR3 reads CSVGTGTYEQYF. The CDR3 nucleotides read TGCAGCGTTGGGACAGGGACCTACGAGCAGTACTTC.

The chain carries TRBV7-2 and TRBJ2-7, with 8 bases that match TRBD1. In germline, CDR1 is SGHTA, CDR2 FQGNSA. The trim removed 3 bases at V and 2 bases at J, leaving 6 bases unmatched. There are 15 residues in the CDR3. Here the CDR3 DNA reads TGTGCCAGCAGCTTGGGACAGGCGGTAACCTACGAGCAGTACTTC. Its translation: CASSLGQAVTYEQYF.

The chain couples TRBV19 to TRBJ2-3, with 11 nucleotides matching TRBD2. Germline trimming cut 1 base from V and 2 bases from J; bases unmatched to any gene: 2. The germline gives CDR1 LNHDA, CDR2 SQIVND (reference sequence). The CDR3 length is 16 residues. CDR3 region: CASSIGLAGNTDTQYF. CDR3 DNA: TGTGCCAGTAGTATAGGACTAGCGGGGAACACAGATACGCAGTATTTT.

The chain links TRBV24-1 to TRBJ1-1, with D possibly matching TRBD1 (5 bases). CDR3 length: 12 amino acids. Germline CDR1 KGHDR, CDR2 SFDVKD. With 5 bases removed from V and 3 bases from J, the gap between germline ends came to 6 bases. As DNA, the CDR3 is TGTGCCACCAGTGGGGGGGACACTGAAGCTTTCTTT. As protein: CATSGGDTEAFF.